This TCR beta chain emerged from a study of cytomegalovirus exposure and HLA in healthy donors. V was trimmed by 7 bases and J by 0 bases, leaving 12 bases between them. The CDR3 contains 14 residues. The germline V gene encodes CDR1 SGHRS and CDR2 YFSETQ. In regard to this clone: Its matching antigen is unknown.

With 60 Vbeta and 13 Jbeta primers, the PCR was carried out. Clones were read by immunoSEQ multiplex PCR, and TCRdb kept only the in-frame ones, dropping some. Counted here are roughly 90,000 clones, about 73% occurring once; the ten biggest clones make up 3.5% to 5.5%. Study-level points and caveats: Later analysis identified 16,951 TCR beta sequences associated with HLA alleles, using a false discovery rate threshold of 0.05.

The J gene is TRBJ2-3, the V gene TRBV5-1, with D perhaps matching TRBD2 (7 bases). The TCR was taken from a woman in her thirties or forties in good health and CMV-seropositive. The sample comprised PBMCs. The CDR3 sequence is CASGGAPSTDTQYF. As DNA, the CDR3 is TGCGCCAGCGGGGGGGCACCAAGCACAGATACGCAGTATTTT.